This TCR beta chain was identified during a study of cytomegalovirus exposure and HLA in healthy donors. Study background: The study's early data release held 80 million to 95 million unique TCRs from HLA-typed donors. When over 300 donors were genotyped, about 86% of them were found to fall in the Caucasian-associated ancestry cluster.

The germline gives CDR1 SGHVS, CDR2 FNYEAQ. The CDR3 consists of 15 residues. V lost 5 bases, J lost 4 bases, and 10 bases stayed unmatched. PCR used 60 Vbeta primers and 13 Jbeta primers. Clones were read by immunoSEQ multiplex PCR, and TCRdb kept only the in-frame ones, dropping some. The sample has about 140,000 clones, approximately 79% seen once. Findings and limits, study-wide: There were reportedly fewer N-insertions in an Asian-associated ancestry cluster than the approximately 630-donor mean, in a later analysis.

This clone came up many times. Its antigen is undetermined. The receptor was derived from a woman aged 30 to 39 in good health and CMV-seronegative. The J gene is TRBJ2-7, the V gene TRBV7-6; TRBD1 matches at 8 bases. Specimen: PBMCs. The CDR3 region is CASSDGGTGRYEQYF. CDR3 in DNA: TGTGCCAGCAGCGACGGCGGGACAGGTAGATACGAGCAGTACTTC.